The rows below give T cell receptor beta chains drawn from one sample of a study of early T cells in non-severe SARS-CoV-2 infection. TCRdb reprocessed the 5' RACE reads with MiXCR, giving one entry per CDR3 protein. Of about 70,000 distinct CDR3 sequences in the sample, about 9.1% were seen once. The sample here was whole blood, taken at baseline. The receptors stem from an adult who was a healthcare worker with PCR-confirmed SARS-CoV-2 infection or an uninfected control (not recorded which). Both conserved end residues are part of each CDR3.

TRBV5-1	TRBJ2-7	CASSLDGQGDEQYF
TRBV10-2	TRBJ2-2	CASMNVANTGELFF
TRBV4-2	TRBJ2-1	CASSQGPSGMSNEQFF
TRBV27	TRBJ2-7	CASSFFGVGPSEQYF
TRBV28	TRBJ2-3	CASSADRAATDTQYF
TRBV4-2	TRBJ2-1	CASSQSRGGYDEQFF
TRBV6-5	TRBJ1-5	CASSGTGNQPQHF
TRBV4-1	TRBJ1-1	CASSETRNRGGAEAFF
TRBV7-8	TRBJ2-3	CASSLFTSGRGNTQYF
TRBV28	TRBJ2-7	CASSTESEQYF
TRBV4-3	TRBJ2-2	CASSRTSGRARGELFF
TRBV7-2	TRBJ2-7	CASSLVGIGTVSYEQYF
TRBV6-2/TRBV6-3	TRBJ2-3	CASSYVAGGTDTQYF
TRBV20-1	TRBJ2-3	CSAAGTSGRTDTQYF